These T cell receptor beta chains were read from a single sample in a study of Graves' ophthalmopathy and Graves' hyperthyroidism. MiXCR, run by TCRdb on the multiplex PCR reads, gives a single entry per CDR3 protein. The profile shows some 350,000 distinct CDR3 sequences, approximately 18% of them singletons. Sequencing was done on a sample of peripheral blood. All receptors derive from an adult woman with stable Graves' hyperthyroidism. Each CDR3 is given with its conserved first and last residue. D genes are given only for firm matches. Clone size is shown for a subset of rows, as once, few, many or a class of expanded clone.

cdr3_nt: TGTGCCAGCAGTAGTGTGGGGACCCAGTACTTC
cdr3_aa: CASSSVGTQYF
v_call: TRBV12-3/TRBV12-4
cdr3_length: 11
d_call: .
j_call: TRBJ2-5
clone_size: .

cdr3_nt: TGTGCCAGCAGACCGGGACAGGACCCCTCCTACGAGCAGTACTTC
cdr3_aa: CASRPGQDPSYEQYF
v_call: TRBV2
cdr3_length: 15
d_call: TRBD1
j_call: TRBJ2-7
clone_size: many

cdr3_nt: TGTGCCTGGAGTGTTGGACAGGGGCCGGGCACCGGGGAGCTGTTTTTT
cdr3_aa: CAWSVGQGPGTGELFF
v_call: TRBV30
cdr3_length: 16
d_call: TRBD1
j_call: TRBJ2-2
clone_size: many

cdr3_nt: TGTGCCAGCACCTCTGAAGAGGCCCTTTACACCGGGGAGCTGTTTTTT
cdr3_aa: CASTSEEALYTGELFF
v_call: TRBV28
cdr3_length: 16
d_call: .
j_call: TRBJ2-2
clone_size: many

cdr3_nt: TGTGCCAGCAGTGCGACAGCTTACGAGCAGTACTTC
cdr3_aa: CASSATAYEQYF
v_call: TRBV28
cdr3_length: 12
d_call: .
j_call: TRBJ2-7
clone_size: many

cdr3_nt: TGTGCCAGCAGCTTCTGTATGGAGCCAGCCTACGAGCAGTACTTC
cdr3_aa: CASSFCMEPAYEQYF
v_call: TRBV11-2
cdr3_length: 15
d_call: .
j_call: TRBJ2-7
clone_size: .

cdr3_nt: TGTGCCACCAGTGAGTCCTCCAGGGATGGCTACACCTTC
cdr3_aa: CATSESSRDGYTF
v_call: TRBV24-1
cdr3_length: 13
d_call: .
j_call: TRBJ1-2
clone_size: many

cdr3_nt: TGTGCCAGCAGTTCCAACAAATTTTGGGGACAGCCCATTGCGAACACCGGGGAGCTGTTTTTT
cdr3_aa: CASSSNKFWGQPIANTGELFF
v_call: TRBV6-6
cdr3_length: 21
d_call: TRBD1
j_call: TRBJ2-2
clone_size: many

cdr3_nt: TGTGCCAGCAGTTTAGTCTCCGTCCAGGCCACCTTC
cdr3_aa: CASSLVSVQATF
v_call: TRBV28
cdr3_length: 12
d_call: .
j_call: TRBJ1-2
clone_size: many

cdr3_nt: TGTGCCAGCAGTTCCCCCGGGACACCAGAGACCCAGTACTTC
cdr3_aa: CASSSPGTPETQYF
v_call: TRBV12-3/TRBV12-4
cdr3_length: 14
d_call: .
j_call: TRBJ2-5
clone_size: many

cdr3_nt: TGCAGTGCTAGACAGATGAACACTGAAGCTTTCTTT
cdr3_aa: CSARQMNTEAFF
v_call: TRBV20-1
cdr3_length: 12
d_call: .
j_call: TRBJ1-1
clone_size: many

cdr3_nt: TGCGCCAGCAGCTTCCAGGGGGCGACCACTGAAGCTTTCTTT
cdr3_aa: CASSFQGATTEAFF
v_call: TRBV5-1
cdr3_length: 14
d_call: TRBD1
j_call: TRBJ1-1
clone_size: .

cdr3_nt: TGTGCCAGCAGCCCCCGAGGCAGCCAGAACACTGAAGCTTTCTTT
cdr3_aa: CASSPRGSQNTEAFF
v_call: TRBV7-2
cdr3_length: 15
d_call: .
j_call: TRBJ1-1
clone_size: many

cdr3_nt: TGCAGTGCTAGACGCCGGGGACAGCCCCAGCATTTT
cdr3_aa: CSARRRGQPQHF
v_call: TRBV20-1
cdr3_length: 12
d_call: .
j_call: TRBJ1-5
clone_size: .

cdr3_nt: TGTGCCACCAGTGATTCCGGGACAGGGGACGAGCAGTACTTC
cdr3_aa: CATSDSGTGDEQYF
v_call: TRBV24-1
cdr3_length: 14
d_call: TRBD1
j_call: TRBJ2-7
clone_size: .

cdr3_nt: TGTGCCACCGAGGGGCAGGGTTCGAACATTCAGTACTTC
cdr3_aa: CATEGQGSNIQYF
v_call: TRBV28
cdr3_length: 13
d_call: .
j_call: TRBJ2-4
clone_size: many

cdr3_nt: TGTGCCAGCAGCTCCCCCCGTACCTTTTTCCGGGAGCTGTTTTTT
cdr3_aa: CASSSPRTFFRELFF
v_call: TRBV7-2
cdr3_length: 15
d_call: .
j_call: TRBJ2-2
clone_size: many

cdr3_nt: TGTGCCAGCTCACCACCGAACCTCGGACAGGGCGAGGCGCAGTACTTC
cdr3_aa: CASSPPNLGQGEAQYF
v_call: TRBV18
cdr3_length: 16
d_call: TRBD1
j_call: TRBJ2-7
clone_size: .

cdr3_nt: TGCAGCGTTGTCTCTGGCGCAGCCTACGAGCAGTACTTC
cdr3_aa: CSVVSGAAYEQYF
v_call: TRBV29-1
cdr3_length: 13
d_call: .
j_call: TRBJ2-7
clone_size: many

cdr3_nt: TGTGCCAGCAGTTTTCGGGCGGGCTACTATGGCTACACCTTC
cdr3_aa: CASSFRAGYYGYTF
v_call: TRBV28
cdr3_length: 14
d_call: .
j_call: TRBJ1-2
clone_size: .

cdr3_nt: TGTGCCAGCAACCCCCCTAGGGGGGGGGTTAACACCGGGGAGCTGTTTTTT
cdr3_aa: CASNPPRGGVNTGELFF
v_call: TRBV28
cdr3_length: 17
d_call: .
j_call: TRBJ2-2
clone_size: few

cdr3_nt: TGTGCCAGCAGCATAGACCGACAGGGCGGCTACGAGCAGTACTTC
cdr3_aa: CASSIDRQGGYEQYF
v_call: TRBV7-8
cdr3_length: 15
d_call: TRBD1
j_call: TRBJ2-7
clone_size: many

cdr3_nt: TGTGCCAGCAGTTTCGAGACAGGACCTAACTATGGCTACACCTTC
cdr3_aa: CASSFETGPNYGYTF
v_call: TRBV6-5
cdr3_length: 15
d_call: .
j_call: TRBJ1-2
clone_size: .

cdr3_nt: TGTGCCAGCAGCATAGACAGTCGATATGGCTACACCTTC
cdr3_aa: CASSIDSRYGYTF
v_call: TRBV7-3
cdr3_length: 13
d_call: .
j_call: TRBJ1-2
clone_size: .

cdr3_nt: TGTGCCAGCATCCTCCGGCCGGCTAACTATGGCTACACCTTC
cdr3_aa: CASILRPANYGYTF
v_call: TRBV12-3/TRBV12-4
cdr3_length: 14
d_call: .
j_call: TRBJ1-2
clone_size: .

cdr3_nt: TGTGCCAGCAGCATGGGGGGAGATTGGTGGGAGACCCAGTACTTC
cdr3_aa: CASSMGGDWWETQYF
v_call: TRBV7-2
cdr3_length: 15
d_call: .
j_call: TRBJ2-5
clone_size: many

cdr3_nt: TGTGCCAGCAGTTACTCAGTAGTAGCCAAAAACATTCAGTACTTC
cdr3_aa: CASSYSVVAKNIQYF
v_call: TRBV6-5
cdr3_length: 15
d_call: .
j_call: TRBJ2-4
clone_size: few

cdr3_nt: TGCAGTGCTAGACGGGCAGACAACTACGAGCAGTACTTC
cdr3_aa: CSARRADNYEQYF
v_call: TRBV20-1
cdr3_length: 13
d_call: .
j_call: TRBJ2-7
clone_size: many

cdr3_nt: TGTGCCAGCAGTAAAGGGACTGGCACTGAAGCTTTCTTT
cdr3_aa: CASSKGTGTEAFF
v_call: TRBV12-3/TRBV12-4
cdr3_length: 13
d_call: .
j_call: TRBJ1-1
clone_size: many

cdr3_nt: TGTGCCAGCAGTTCAATCTTTCATAAACGACAGGGAGTCCCCTACGAGCAGTACTTC
cdr3_aa: CASSSIFHKRQGVPYEQYF
v_call: TRBV12-3/TRBV12-4
cdr3_length: 19
d_call: TRBD1
j_call: TRBJ2-7
clone_size: many

cdr3_nt: TGCAGTGCTCAGCGGCTCAGCTCCTACGAGCAGTACTTC
cdr3_aa: CSAQRLSSYEQYF
v_call: TRBV20-1
cdr3_length: 13
d_call: .
j_call: TRBJ2-7
clone_size: many

cdr3_nt: TGCAGTGCTAGCAAAGGGACTAGCGGAAAAAACATTCAGTACTTC
cdr3_aa: CSASKGTSGKNIQYF
v_call: TRBV20-1
cdr3_length: 15
d_call: TRBD2
j_call: TRBJ2-4
clone_size: many

cdr3_nt: TGTGCCAGCAGCCCAAACGGCCTAAAAGAGACCCAGTACTTC
cdr3_aa: CASSPNGLKETQYF
v_call: TRBV5-6
cdr3_length: 14
d_call: .
j_call: TRBJ2-5
clone_size: many

cdr3_nt: TGTGCCAGTAGTAAGGATCTAGCCAAAAACATTCAGTACTTC
cdr3_aa: CASSKDLAKNIQYF
v_call: TRBV19
cdr3_length: 14
d_call: .
j_call: TRBJ2-4
clone_size: many

cdr3_nt: TGTGCCAGCAGGCTAAACTGGGCCGACTACTCAGTCTACGAGCAGTACTTC
cdr3_aa: CASRLNWADYSVYEQYF
v_call: TRBV6-5
cdr3_length: 17
d_call: .
j_call: TRBJ2-7
clone_size: many

cdr3_nt: TGCAGCTCGCTAAGGCCAGGATTCCAAGAGACCCAGTACTTC
cdr3_aa: CSSLRPGFQETQYF
v_call: TRBV29-1
cdr3_length: 14
d_call: .
j_call: TRBJ2-5
clone_size: many

cdr3_nt: TGTGCCAGCAGTGACTCCTTGGGGTTATACGAGCAGTACTTC
cdr3_aa: CASSDSLGLYEQYF
v_call: TRBV28
cdr3_length: 14
d_call: .
j_call: TRBJ2-7
clone_size: many

cdr3_nt: TGCGCCAGCAGGTTACTAGCGGGAGGTACAGCCAAAAACATTCAGTACTTC
cdr3_aa: CASRLLAGGTAKNIQYF
v_call: TRBV5-1
cdr3_length: 17
d_call: TRBD2
j_call: TRBJ2-4
clone_size: many

cdr3_nt: TGTGCCTTCCGAACAGGGTCCGGAAACACCATATATTTT
cdr3_aa: CAFRTGSGNTIYF
v_call: TRBV30
cdr3_length: 13
d_call: .
j_call: TRBJ1-3
clone_size: many

cdr3_nt: TGTGCCAGCATCCTGGGCGGGGAAACGACCCAGTACTTC
cdr3_aa: CASILGGETTQYF
v_call: TRBV27
cdr3_length: 13
d_call: .
j_call: TRBJ2-5
clone_size: many

cdr3_nt: TGTGCCAGCAGCCAAGGTGCTCTCCACGAGCAGTACTTC
cdr3_aa: CASSQGALHEQYF
v_call: TRBV3-1
cdr3_length: 13
d_call: .
j_call: TRBJ2-7
clone_size: few

cdr3_nt: TGTGCCAGCAGTAGACGGACAGGGACATCCTACGAGCAGTACTTC
cdr3_aa: CASSRRTGTSYEQYF
v_call: TRBV2
cdr3_length: 15
d_call: TRBD1
j_call: TRBJ2-7
clone_size: many

cdr3_nt: TGTGCCACAGGAGGCCAGTCCTACGAGCAGTACTTC
cdr3_aa: CATGGQSYEQYF
v_call: TRBV6-1
cdr3_length: 12
d_call: .
j_call: TRBJ2-7
clone_size: many

cdr3_nt: TGTGCCAGCAGAACCGGGACTATCCGCACCGGGGAGCTGTTTTTT
cdr3_aa: CASRTGTIRTGELFF
v_call: TRBV13
cdr3_length: 15
d_call: TRBD2
j_call: TRBJ2-2
clone_size: few

cdr3_nt: TGTGCCAGTAGTATCAGCCCTTGGTTATCCGGGGAGCTGTTTTTT
cdr3_aa: CASSISPWLSGELFF
v_call: TRBV19
cdr3_length: 15
d_call: .
j_call: TRBJ2-2
clone_size: many

cdr3_nt: TGCCACCCAGGGGGGAGGGGGCGAAGAAGGAATCAGCCCCAGCATTTT
cdr3_aa: CHPGGRGRRRNQPQHF
v_call: TRBV19
cdr3_length: 16
d_call: TRBD1
j_call: TRBJ1-5
clone_size: many

cdr3_nt: TGTGCCAGCAGTGTCGGAGCGGGAGAAAAAGATACGCAGTATTTT
cdr3_aa: CASSVGAGEKDTQYF
v_call: TRBV6-1
cdr3_length: 15
d_call: TRBD2
j_call: TRBJ2-3
clone_size: few

cdr3_nt: TGTGCCAGCAGTGACTCGGGGAATTCACCCCTCCACTTT
cdr3_aa: CASSDSGNSPLHF
v_call: TRBV6-4
cdr3_length: 13
d_call: .
j_call: TRBJ1-6
clone_size: .

cdr3_nt: TGTGCCAGCAGAGAAAGGGAACGGGCTTTCTTT
cdr3_aa: CASRERERAFF
v_call: TRBV12-3/TRBV12-4
cdr3_length: 11
d_call: .
j_call: TRBJ1-1
clone_size: .

cdr3_nt: TGTGCCTGGAGGATTCGACCCGGGACAGGGGAATATGGCTACACCTTC
cdr3_aa: CAWRIRPGTGEYGYTF
v_call: TRBV30
cdr3_length: 16
d_call: TRBD1
j_call: TRBJ1-2
clone_size: many

cdr3_nt: TGCGCCAGCAGCCAAGTAGAACTAGCGGGAGGAACCGGGGAGCTGTTTTTT
cdr3_aa: CASSQVELAGGTGELFF
v_call: TRBV4-1
cdr3_length: 17
d_call: TRBD2
j_call: TRBJ2-2
clone_size: .

cdr3_nt: TGCAGCGTCTCCGACGGTAACACTGAAGCTTTCTTT
cdr3_aa: CSVSDGNTEAFF
v_call: TRBV29-1
cdr3_length: 12
d_call: .
j_call: TRBJ1-1
clone_size: few

cdr3_nt: TGCGCCAGCATGATAACAGAGAACACTGAAGCTTTCTTT
cdr3_aa: CASMITENTEAFF
v_call: TRBV10-2
cdr3_length: 13
d_call: .
j_call: TRBJ1-1
clone_size: many

cdr3_nt: TGTGCCTGGATACGGGGCGTCGGCTACACCTTC
cdr3_aa: CAWIRGVGYTF
v_call: TRBV30
cdr3_length: 11
d_call: .
j_call: TRBJ1-2
clone_size: many

cdr3_nt: TGTGCCTATAAATCGGGATCTGGAAACACCATATATTTT
cdr3_aa: CAYKSGSGNTIYF
v_call: TRBV6-1
cdr3_length: 13
d_call: .
j_call: TRBJ1-3
clone_size: many

cdr3_nt: TGTGCCAGCAGCACGACAGTAATGAACACTGAAGCTTTCTTT
cdr3_aa: CASSTTVMNTEAFF
v_call: TRBV7-6
cdr3_length: 14
d_call: .
j_call: TRBJ1-1
clone_size: many

cdr3_nt: TGTGCCAGCAGGCTTACGCGGCGGGGCGGGGAGCTGTTTTTT
cdr3_aa: CASRLTRRGGELFF
v_call: TRBV12-3/TRBV12-4
cdr3_length: 14
d_call: .
j_call: TRBJ2-2
clone_size: many

cdr3_nt: TGCGCCAGCAGCTTGACAGCTAGCGGGAGGGAGCAGTTCTTC
cdr3_aa: CASSLTASGREQFF
v_call: TRBV5-1
cdr3_length: 14
d_call: TRBD2
j_call: TRBJ2-1
clone_size: few